Below, 29 T cell receptor beta chains from the same sample are listed, as sequenced in a study of identical twins. One entry per CDR3 protein results from TCRdb running MiXCR on the 5' RACE reads. The sample includes hundreds of thousands of distinct CDR3 sequences, roughly 6% of them seen just once. Material for sequencing was naive T cells sorted from blood. The receptors stem from a man aged 18 to 30 in good health.

There are a few counts of this clonotype. This chain connects TRBV12-3 or TRBV12-4 to TRBJ2-7; 8 nucleotides line up with TRBD1. V shed 5 bases and J 6 bases; nucleotides not matched to a gene: 6. CDR3 length: 13 amino acids. The CDR3 nucleotides are TGTGCCAGCAGTGGAAGGACAGGGCGCGAGCAGTACTTC. Its protein product is CASSGRTGREQYF.

Many counts were recorded for this clonotype. The chain employs TRBV4-2 and TRBJ2-7; 12 nucleotides align to TRBD2. This CDR3 has 16 residues. Germline V lookup: CDR1 LGHNA, CDR2 YNFKEQ. V lost 2 bases and J lost 7; bases outside the gene matches: 9. The CDR3 spells CASSQTIGLAGREQYF. CDR3 bases: TGTGCCAGCAGCCAAACGATAGGACTAGCGGGGCGGGAGCAGTACTTC.

The chain is built from TRBV12-3 or TRBV12-4 and TRBJ2-1; 9 nucleotides align to TRBD2. This CDR3 region has 15 residues. J was trimmed by 3 bases and V by 7 bases; bases with no gene match: 7. CDR3 in amino acids: CASTYSGSVYNEQFF. CDR3 nucleotides: TGTGCCAGCACCTATAGCGGGAGCGTCTACAATGAGCAGTTCTTC.

This clonotype was observed a few times. This sequence joins TRBV7-2 and TRBJ2-3; D is tentatively TRBD1 or TRBD2 (6 bases each). The CDR3 is made up of 15 amino acids. Germline loops: CDR1 SGHTA, CDR2 FQGNSA. Trimming took 8 bases from V and 2 from J, leaving 17 bases between them. The CDR3 loop is CASVTGAVPTDTQYF. The CDR3 DNA reads TGTGCCAGCGTAACGGGGGCGGTCCCCACAGATACGCAGTATTTT. The full variable domain, completed using reference TRBV7-2 and TRBJ2-3, is GAGVSQSPSNKVTEKGKDVELRCDPISGHTALYWYRQSLGQGLEFLIYFQGNSAPDKSGLPSDRFSAERTGGSVSTLTIQRTQQEDSAVYLCASVTGAVPTDTQYFGPGTRLTVL.

This clonotype was observed many times. J is TRBJ2-3 and V is TRBV12-3 or TRBV12-4; TRBD2 matches at 11 bases. With 5 bases clipped from V and 2 bases from J, the junction kept 6 bases outside the gene matches. This CDR3 has 16 amino acids. The CDR3 DNA sequence: TGTGCCAGCAGTAAAACTAGCGGGAGTTTCACAGATACGCAGTATTTT. It specifies CASSKTSGSFTDTQYF.

This clonotype has a count of ten or more. The rearrangement links TRBV10-3 to TRBJ1-2; D is possibly TRBD1 (5 bases). The CDR3 spans 17 residues. Trimming cost V 3 bases and J 4 bases, with 21 bases left between them. Germline values: CDR1 ENHRY, CDR2 SYGVKD. The CDR3 DNA reads as TGTGCCATCAGTGACCCCACCGGGACGTCTACTATCTATGGCTACACCTTC. It codes for CAISDPTGTSTIYGYTF.

This clonotype was detected many times. The rearrangement uses TRBV12-3 or TRBV12-4 and TRBJ1-6; D is undetermined. V lost 4 bases and J 2 bases, leaving 12 bases between the germline ends. CDR3 size: 16 residues. The CDR3 region has the DNA TGTGCCAGCAGTTCTCACGGGGTGACCTATAATTCACCCCTCCACTTT. The encoded protein is CASSSHGVTYNSPLHF.

This clonotype was counted between two and nine times. The DNA for the CDR3 is TGCAGCGTTCACCCGGGAGGCCTGACCGCTGAGCAGTTCTTC. Protein product: CSVHPGGLTAEQFF. J is TRBJ2-1 and V is TRBV29-1; TRBD2 agrees at 7 bases. This CDR3 has 14 amino acids. Germline V gives CDR1 SQVTM, CDR2 ANQGSEA. The ends lost 5 bases at V and 9 bases at J; junction bases unmatched: 13.

This clonotype turned up a few times. The V call is TRBV30, the J call TRBJ1-6, with D possibly TRBD1 on 5 matching bases. Trimming cost V 1 base and J 14 bases, with 9 bases left between them. CDR3 length: 11 residues. Germline CDR1 is GTSNPN and CDR2 is SVGIG (reference sequence). Here the CDR3 DNA reads TGTGCCTGGAGTGAGCGGGGCTCCCTCCACTTT. It codes for CAWSERGSLHF.

This clonotype showed up just a few times. This chain links TRBV12-3 or TRBV12-4 with TRBJ2-1, with a tentative D call TRBD2 (5 bases). The V and J ends lost 4 bases and 3 bases respectively, with 13 bases between them. This CDR3 spans 15 amino acids. The CDR3 nucleotides are TGTGCCAGCAGTTCACCACTACGGGGCTACAATGAGCAGTTCTTC. Translated, it gives CASSSPLRGYNEQFF.

This CDR3 reads CSVQGPGANVLTF. The CDR3 DNA reads as TGCAGCGTCCAGGGTCCCGGGGCCAACGTCCTGACTTTC. The chain joins TRBV29-1 to TRBJ2-6; D possibly corresponds to TRBD1 (5 bases). Per the germline V gene, CDR1 is SQVTM and CDR2 is ANQGSEA. The V end was cut by 6 bases, the J end by 4 bases, with 10 bases between. There are 13 residues in the CDR3.

This clonotype has a count of ten or more. The rearrangement links TRBV29-1 to TRBJ2-6; no definite D call. Germline CDR1 is SQVTM and CDR2 is ANQGSEA. The germline V and J ends were trimmed by 4 bases and 0 bases, with 1 base remaining between them. This CDR3 spans 12 amino acids. The CDR3 loop reads CSVASGANVLTF. CDR3 bases: TGCAGCGTTGCCTCTGGGGCCAACGTCCTGACTTTC. The entire variable domain, with the rest obtained from reference TRBV29-1 and TRBJ2-6, is as follows: SAVISQKPSRDICQRGTSLTIQCQVDSQVTMMFWYRQQPGQSLTLIATANQGSEATYESGFVIDKFPISRPNLTFSTLTVSNMSPEDSSIYLCSVASGANVLTFGAGSRLTVL.

At least ten counts were recorded for this clonotype. The germline gene is not matched at one end of the junction; a read error may be the cause. The J gene is TRBJ2-6, the V gene TRBV5-1; D possibly corresponds to TRBD2 (7 bases). This CDR3 is built from 15 residues. Germline V lookup: CDR1 SGHRS, CDR2 YFSETQ. As DNA, the CDR3 is TGTGCCAGCAGTTTAGGGGGGGCTGGGGCCAACGTCCTGACTTTC. Protein product: CASSLGGAGANVLTF.

This clonotype was recorded at least ten times. The chain employs TRBV28 and TRBJ2-1; no definite D call. This CDR3 region has 13 residues. Germline-derived CDR1 and CDR2 are MDHEN and SYDVKM. With 2 bases removed from V and 4 bases from J, the gap between germline ends came to 6 bases. CDR3 residues: CASSLMGYNEQFF. The CDR3 DNA reads TGTGCCAGCAGTTTAATGGGTTACAATGAGCAGTTCTTC.

This clonotype was seen ten or more times. V gene TRBV5-1 combines with J gene TRBJ1-2, with 9 bases matching TRBD1. The CDR3 runs to 17 residues. Germline V lookup: CDR1 SGHRS, CDR2 YFSETQ. V was clipped by 3 bases and J by 4 bases; unmatched bases: 13. Here the CDR3 reads CASSSLTGTGKIYGYTF. CDR3 DNA sequence: TGCGCCAGCAGCTCTCTAACCGGGACAGGGAAGATCTATGGCTACACCTTC.

This clonotype was found a few times. The V and J genes are TRBV3-1 and TRBJ2-1; TRBD2 aligns across 8 bases. Germline V lookup: CDR1 LGHDT, CDR2 YNNKEL (reference sequence). Germline trimming cut 3 bases from V and 3 bases from J; bases unmatched to any gene: 13. The CDR3 consists of 18 residues. Here the CDR3 DNA reads TGTGCCAGCAGCCACGTTGATCTAGCGGGTGCTCGCTACAATGAGCAGTTCTTC. Residues: CASSHVDLAGARYNEQFF.

V and J are TRBV4-2 and TRBJ1-4; possible D gene TRBD1, 5 bases. CDR1 is LGHNA, CDR2 YNFKEQ, per germline. This CDR3 is 15 amino acids long. The V end lost 4 bases, the J end lost 11 bases, and 20 bases lay between the germline ends. CDR3 nucleotides: TGTGCCAGCAGCCGGGACCCGGAGGGAATGGTGAAACTGTTTTTT. It yields the protein CASSRDPEGMVKLFF.

The rearrangement joins TRBV30 to TRBJ2-3, with 11 positions matching TRBD2. Per the germline V gene, CDR1 is GTSNPN and CDR2 is SVGIG (reference sequence). J was trimmed by 15 bases and V by 5 bases; bases with no gene match: 7. The CDR3 contains 11 residues. The CDR3 bases are TGTGCCTGGTCACTAGCGGGAGACGAATATTTT. Translation gives CAWSLAGDEYF.

The sample holds a few counts of this clonotype. The gene calls are TRBV15 and TRBJ2-7; 7 bases agree with TRBD2. This CDR3 contains 15 residues. The germline gives CDR1 LNHNV, CDR2 YYDKDF (reference sequence). V lost 0 bases and J lost 5; bases outside the gene matches: 7. CDR3 in DNA: TGTGCCACCAGCAGAGAAGGGCGGGAGACAGACGAGCAGTACGTC. Translating it yields CATSREGRETDEQYV.

V and J are TRBV3-1 and TRBJ2-5, with 8 bases identical to TRBD2. The junction had 9 bases not matched to a gene; V was cut back by 5 bases and J by 1 base. Germline values: CDR1 LGHDT, CDR2 YNNKEL (reference sequence). CDR3 length: 16 amino acids. Here the CDR3 reads CASSSPPLAGQETQYF. The CDR3 DNA reads TGTGCCAGCAGCTCGCCCCCGCTAGCGGGCCAAGAGACCCAGTACTTC.

This clonotype was counted at least ten times. The chain combines TRBV12-3 or TRBV12-4 with TRBJ2-5; TRBD2 matches 10 bases. The length of the CDR3 is 15 residues. The V gene end was trimmed by 3 bases and the J gene end by 5 bases; junction bases not matched to a gene: 6. The DNA of the CDR3 is TGTGCCAGCAGTTTGGGCCTAGCGGGAGTGGAGACCCAGTACTTC. It encodes CASSLGLAGVETQYF.

This clonotype was counted at least ten times. The chain carries TRBV15 and TRBJ2-2; a possible D gene is TRBD2 (5 bases). The germline V and J ends were trimmed by 0 bases and 1 base, with 9 bases remaining between them. The CDR3 is 16 residues long. In germline, CDR1 is LNHNV, CDR2 YYDKDF (reference sequence). Written as DNA, the CDR3 is TGTGCCACCAGCAGAGAAGGCGGAGGGAACACCGGGGAGCTGTTTTTT. Translated: CATSREGGGNTGELFF.

This clonotype came up many times. This rearrangement joins TRBV20-1 to TRBJ2-3; maybe TRBD2 (6 bases). CDR1 is DFQATT, CDR2 SNEGSKA, per germline (reference sequence). CDR3 length: 17 amino acids. V lost 2 bases and J 5 bases, leaving 23 bases between the germline ends. The CDR3 DNA sequence: TGCAGTGCTAGATCTGTCCGGGTTATCCGGGGAGGAGATACGCAGTATTTT. Amino acids: CSARSVRVIRGGDTQYF.

This clonotype was recorded many times. The chain is built from TRBV24-1 and TRBJ2-4; 7 bases agree with TRBD2. The CDR3 is made up of 13 amino acids. V trimming: 4 bases; J trimming: 13 bases; junction bases outside the gene matches: 9. Germline assignment: CDR1 KGHDR and CDR2 SFDVKD. CDR3 sequence reads: CATSDTGLGVQYF. The CDR3 DNA reads TGTGCCACCAGTGACACCGGACTAGGCGTACAGTACTTC.

This clonotype showed up just a few times. The chain joins TRBV28 to TRBJ2-7, with 10 nucleotides matching TRBD1. Trimming at V came to 6 bases and at J to 5 bases, leaving 10 bases not matched to a gene. The CDR3 has 15 residues. Germline V CDR1 and CDR2: MDHEN, SYDVKM. The CDR3 DNA follows: TGTGCCAGCAGAGATTCCGGGACAGGGGCCCACGAGCAGTACTTC. It yields the protein CASRDSGTGAHEQYF.

The rearrangement joins TRBV24-1 to TRBJ2-2; TRBD1 is a possible D gene (5 bases). CDR3 length: 11 amino acids. Germline assignment: CDR1 KGHDR and CDR2 SFDVKD. Trimming removed 9 bases from V and 7 bases from J, with 8 bases in between. CDR3 protein: CATGAVGELFF. DNA for the CDR3: TGTGCCACCGGGGCAGTCGGGGAGCTGTTTTTT.

In this sample, this clonotype turned up many times. This chain uses TRBV7-2 with TRBJ1-1, with D uncertain. V dropped 5 bases and J dropped 0 bases, with 7 bases sitting between them. Per germline, CDR1 SGHTA and CDR2 FQGNSA. The CDR3 covers 13 residues. The CDR3 loop reads CASSPLMNTEAFF. Here the CDR3 DNA reads TGTGCCAGCAGCCCCCTAATGAACACTGAAGCTTTCTTT.

The rearrangement uses TRBV7-9 and TRBJ2-1; 7 nucleotides align to TRBD2. Germline lookup yields CDR1 SEHNR and CDR2 FQNEAQ (reference sequence). Unmatched junction bases numbered 9, after V lost 5 bases and J lost 2 bases. The CDR3 has 16 residues. CDR3 in DNA: TGTGCCAGCAGCCCTGGTGGGGGGGGAACCTACAATGAGCAGTTCTTC. It translates to CASSPGGGGTYNEQFF. Looking up the rest from reference TRBV7-9 and TRBJ2-1 gives the full variable domain: DTGVSQNPRHKITKRGQNVTFRCDPISEHNRLYWYRQTLGQGPEFLTYFQNEAQLEKSRLLSDRFSAERPKGSFSTLEIQRTEQGDSAMYLCASSPGGGGTYNEQFFGPGTRLTVL.

Ten or more counts support this clonotype. V is TRBV20-1 and J is TRBJ1-2; D is perhaps TRBD1 (5 bases). The length of the CDR3 is 13 residues. The germline gives CDR1 DFQATT, CDR2 SNEGSKA (reference sequence). V lost 6 bases and J 8 bases, leaving 19 bases between the germline ends. The chain's CDR3 is CSASVQGLVGYTF. The DNA for the CDR3 is TGCAGTGCATCGGTCCAGGGACTAGTAGGCTACACCTTC.